The text below deals with one TCR beta chain. Original analysis: Reference gene primer amplification gave nucleated cell count estimates. Produced via immunoSEQ multiplex PCR; TCRdb's table is partial and in-frame only. That table is the source of V, J and clone size, and D and trimming were worked out from the DNA. Among approximately 71,000 clones, approximately 88% were seen once, and the ten largest hold 5.1%. The CDR3 has 16 residues. V lost 1 base, J lost 2 bases, and 4 bases stayed unmatched. CDR1 is SGHRS, CDR2 YFSETQ, per germline. The data belong to a study of blood T cell repertoires in COVID-19. Across the study: Sites in the United States, Italy and Spain provided acute and convalescent COVID-19 samples. Sample material is recorded as cDNA or gDNA derived from T cells, B-cell-depleted T cells, or PBMCs.

The rearrangement joins TRBV5-1 to TRBJ2-3; 10 nucleotides align to TRBD2. This TCR was sampled from a human donor in a cohort sampled during active COVID-19. Sequencing input: peripheral blood. The CDR3: CASSLQRGGPTDTQYF. The CDR3 bases are TGCGCCAGCAGCTTGCAGCGGGGGGGCCCCACAGATACGCAGTATTTT.